Listed here are 8 T cell receptor beta chains from one sample, sequenced in a study of post-analysis software for immune sequencing data. Findings of the study overall: Patients carried roughly five TRBV segments more frequently than controls did, and TRBV5-6, TRBV5-1 and TRBV20-1 were among them.

These TCRs' antigens remain unknown. TCR beta libraries were prepared from cDNA with unique molecular identifiers. TCRdb recomputed calls from the PCR reads with MiXCR, one row per CDR3 protein. The sample holds roughly 870,000 distinct CDR3 sequences; about 50% are singletons and the top ten take approximately 4.3%. Sequencing input: blood. The receptors stem from a girl between 5 and 17 years old with multiple sclerosis.

The gene calls are TRBV7-6 and TRBJ2-5, with D uncertain. Trimming removed 5 bases from V and 4 bases from J, with 20 bases in between. The CDR3 is made up of 16 amino acids. Germline V gives CDR1 SGHVS, CDR2 FNYEAQ. CDR3 DNA: TGTGCCAGCAGCCCATTACTGGCTTCGGAAGGAGAGACCCAGTACTTC. This encodes CASSPLLASEGETQYF.

The DNA of the CDR3 is TGTGCCAGCAGTTTGCTAGCGGGGATCACAGATACGCAGTATTTT. Translating gives CASSLLAGITDTQYF. This sequence joins TRBV28 and TRBJ2-3, with 9 bases matching TRBD2. The CDR3 length is 15 residues. Germline V gives CDR1 MDHEN, CDR2 SYDVKM. The V gene end was trimmed by 3 bases and the J gene end by 2 bases; junction bases not matched to a gene: 3.

This chain uses TRBV11-2 with TRBJ1-2, with D tentatively TRBD1 (5 bases). The germline gives CDR1 SGHAT, CDR2 FQNNGV. CDR3 size: 16 residues. The V end lost 3 bases, the J end lost 4 bases, and 18 bases lay between the germline ends. The DNA for the CDR3 is TGTGCCAGCAGCTTGGCGTTCCAGAGGGGCCCCTATGGCTACACCTTC. Translating it yields CASSLAFQRGPYGYTF.

A few counts support this clonotype. V usage is TRBV5-1 and J usage is TRBJ1-2; 8 bases align to TRBD1. The V and J ends lost 0 bases and 7 bases, in that order; junction bases with no gene match: 8. CDR3 length equals 15 residues. Germline assignment: CDR1 SGHRS and CDR2 YFSETQ. The CDR3 bases are TGCGCCAGCAGCTTGGTCCGGACAGGGTCTGTTGGCTACACCTTC. Amino acid sequence: CASSLVRTGSVGYTF.

This chain uses TRBV7-9 with TRBJ1-5; D remains ambiguous. Germline lookup yields CDR1 SEHNR and CDR2 FQNEAQ (reference sequence). This CDR3 is built from 16 residues. The ends were cut back, 5 bases at V and 3 bases at J, with 17 bases in the middle. The CDR3 coding sequence is TGTGCCAGCAGCAAAGAGGGTGGGCAGATCAATCAGCCCCAGCATTTT. This encodes CASSKEGGQINQPQHF.

This sequence joins TRBV5-5 and TRBJ2-4; possible D gene TRBD1, 6 bases. The DNA matches TRBJ2-7 better at its end, which makes the J call doubtful. Germline loops: CDR1 SGHKS, CDR2 YYEKEE (reference sequence). The CDR3 sequence is 15 residues long. CDR3 DNA sequence: TGTGCCAGCAGCTCCTCAGACAGGTCAGTCTACGAGCAGTACTTC. This codes for CASSSSDRSVYEQYF.

V usage is TRBV30 and J usage is TRBJ2-5; D may be TRBD1 (6 bases). The CDR3 spans 13 residues. The germline V gene encodes CDR1 GTSNPN and CDR2 SVGIG (reference sequence). V was cut by 2 bases and J by 11 bases, with 18 bases left in between. The CDR3 DNA is TGTGCCTGGAGTACCCAGAACCAGGGGAAGCAGTACTTC. This sequence encodes CAWSTQNQGKQYF.

The chain carries TRBV12-3 or TRBV12-4 and TRBJ2-3; tentatively, D is TRBD2 (6 bases). The CDR3 is made up of 15 amino acids. The V end lost 3 bases, the J end lost 2 bases, and 12 bases lay between the germline ends. The CDR3 bases are TGTGCCAGCAGTTTTCGTGCTAGCGCCACAGATACGCAGTATTTT. Protein sequence: CASSFRASATDTQYF.